This TCR beta chain emerged from a study of blood T cell repertoires in COVID-19. Original processing notes: It was from reference gene primer amplification that nucleated cell counts were estimated. Repertoires were generated with immunoSEQ multiplex PCR, while TCRdb's copy carries only in-frame clones and drops some. V, J and clone size derive from that table, while D and trimming were established from the DNA sequence. This sample yields about 15,000 clones, of which roughly 86% are seen a single time; about 5% belongs to the top ten. The CDR3 runs 15 residues. Between the trimmed V and J ends, which lost 5 bases and 2 bases, there was a span of 14 bases. Per germline, CDR1 MNHEY and CDR2 SMNVEV (reference sequence).

The sequenced sample was peripheral blood. The chain carries TRBV27 and TRBJ2-3; D may be TRBD1 (6 bases). The receptor comes from a human donor in a cohort sampled during active COVID-19. Here the CDR3 reads CASSRPGTYTDTQYF. The CDR3, as DNA: TGTGCCAGCAGTAGGCCCGGGACATACACAGATACGCAGTATTTT.